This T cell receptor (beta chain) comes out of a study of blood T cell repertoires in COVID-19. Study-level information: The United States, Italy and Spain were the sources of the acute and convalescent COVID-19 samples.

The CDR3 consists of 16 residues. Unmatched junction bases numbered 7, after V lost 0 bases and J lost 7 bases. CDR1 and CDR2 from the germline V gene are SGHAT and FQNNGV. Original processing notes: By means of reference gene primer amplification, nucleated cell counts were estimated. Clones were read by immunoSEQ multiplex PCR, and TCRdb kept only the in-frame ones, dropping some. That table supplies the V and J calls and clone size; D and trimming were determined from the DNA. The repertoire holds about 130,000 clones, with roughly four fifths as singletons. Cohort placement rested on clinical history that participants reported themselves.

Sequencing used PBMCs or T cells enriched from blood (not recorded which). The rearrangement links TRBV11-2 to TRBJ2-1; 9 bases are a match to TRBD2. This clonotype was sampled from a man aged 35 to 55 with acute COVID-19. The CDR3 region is CASSLDRGLALNEQFF. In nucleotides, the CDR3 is TGTGCCAGCAGCTTAGATCGAGGACTAGCGTTAAATGAGCAGTTCTTC. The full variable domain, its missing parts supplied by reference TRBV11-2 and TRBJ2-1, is EAGVAQSPRYKIIEKRQSVAFWCNPISGHATLYWYQQILGQGPKLLIQFQNNGVVDDSQLPKDRFSAERLKGVDSTLKIQPAKLEDSAVYLCASSLDRGLALNEQFFGPGTRLTVL.